This T cell receptor beta chain emerged from a study of T cells in narcolepsy. Regarding the study as a whole: Autoreactive clonotypes reportedly recurred in blood of same and different patients, not controls. Same-patient CSF and blood CD4+ T cell clonotypes included HCRT-specific and TRIB2-specific autoreactive ones. Autoreactive clone sequences were missing from some blood memory CD4+ repertoires.

Worth noting for this clone: Antigen specificity is unknown.

Some clones are missing from TCRdb's copy, which holds only in-frame ones; the method was immunoSEQ multiplex PCR. The table includes about 32,000 clones, around 77% detected once. The CDR3 has 16 residues. The germline CDR1 and CDR2 sequences are SGHNT and YENEEA. Trimming shortened V by 4 bases and J by 1 base, and 15 bases separated the two germline ends. The genes are TRBV11-3 and TRBJ2-3; tentatively, D is TRBD2 (6 bases). The source of this sequence is a human donor in good health. Sequencing input: memory (CD45RA-) CD4+ T cells from blood. DNA for the CDR3: TGTGCCAGCAGCTCCGGGGCTGGAGGGGGCACAGATACGCAGTATTTT. Protein: CASSSGAGGGTDTQYF.